These 5 T cell receptor beta chains share one sample of origin, sequenced in a study of control samples from healthy donors and cancer patients. The protocol was immunoSEQ multiplex PCR, while the TCRdb copy is restricted to in-frame clones and leaves out a portion. Of 90,000 to 100,000 clones in the sample, around 80% are singletons; the top ten hold roughly 10%. The source material was blood. The receptors shown here come from a woman in her 30s in good health.

This rearrangement joins TRBV2 to TRBJ2-5; possibly TRBD1 or TRBD2 for D (5 bases each). Germline CDR1 and CDR2: SNHLY and FYNNEI. With 2 bases removed from V and 4 bases from J, the gap between germline ends came to 11 bases. The CDR3 consists of 14 residues. Here the CDR3 reads CASSELTGPETQYF. Here the CDR3 DNA reads TGTGCCAGCAGTGAACTTACGGGGCCAGAGACCCAGTACTTC.

The chain couples TRBV11-2 to TRBJ1-2; D is unclear. V lost 7 bases, J lost 0 bases, and 12 bases lay in between. Per the germline V gene, CDR1 is SGHAT and CDR2 is FQNNGV. The CDR3 contains 14 residues. This chain's CDR3 is CASIVRGANYGYTF. The CDR3 DNA sequence: TGTGCCAGCATCGTACGAGGAGCTAACTATGGCTACACCTTC.

The chain has TRBV21-1 and TRBJ2-1; no DNA check was done on the table's D call, TRBD1. TRBV21-1 has pseudogene status. This CDR3 has 15 amino acids. This CDR3 reads CASSKGTGGKNEQFF. The CDR3 DNA is TGTGCCAGCAGCAAAGGGACAGGGGGTAAGAATGAGCAGTTCTTC.

The genes are TRBV18 and TRBJ1-5, with 9 bases fitting TRBD1. V lost 5 bases and J lost 0; bases outside the gene matches: 11. Germline V gene sequence: CDR1 KGHSH, CDR2 LQKENI. This CDR3 comprises 18 residues. The CDR3 bases are TGTGCCAGCTCAGCATTTAGGACAGGGGAGTCTAGCAATCAGCCCCAGCATTTT. As protein: CASSAFRTGESSNQPQHF. Full variable domain (missing parts from reference TRBV18 and TRBJ1-5): NAGVMQNPRHLVRRRGQEARLRCSPMKGHSHVYWYRQLPEEGLKFMVYLQKENIIDESGMPKERFSAEFPKEGPSILRIQQVVRGDSAAYFCASSAFRTGESSNQPQHFGDGTRLSIL.

This clone has just a few counts. V gene TRBV5-4 combines with J gene TRBJ1-4, with D unresolved. Deletions cut 2 bases from V and 6 bases from J, with 11 bases between. CDR3 size: 14 residues. CDR1 SGHNT and CDR2 YYREEE come from the germline V gene (reference sequence). CDR3 bases: TGTGCCAGCAGCTTAGGTCCAGCGGATGAAAAACTGTTTTTT. Residues: CASSLGPADEKLFF. The full variable domain, its missing parts supplied by reference TRBV5-4 and TRBJ1-4, is ETGVTQSPTHLIKTRGQQVTLRCSSQSGHNTVSWYQQALGQGPQFIFQYYREEENGRGNFPPRFSGLQFPNYSSELNVNALELDDSALYLCASSLGPADEKLFFGSGTQLSVL.